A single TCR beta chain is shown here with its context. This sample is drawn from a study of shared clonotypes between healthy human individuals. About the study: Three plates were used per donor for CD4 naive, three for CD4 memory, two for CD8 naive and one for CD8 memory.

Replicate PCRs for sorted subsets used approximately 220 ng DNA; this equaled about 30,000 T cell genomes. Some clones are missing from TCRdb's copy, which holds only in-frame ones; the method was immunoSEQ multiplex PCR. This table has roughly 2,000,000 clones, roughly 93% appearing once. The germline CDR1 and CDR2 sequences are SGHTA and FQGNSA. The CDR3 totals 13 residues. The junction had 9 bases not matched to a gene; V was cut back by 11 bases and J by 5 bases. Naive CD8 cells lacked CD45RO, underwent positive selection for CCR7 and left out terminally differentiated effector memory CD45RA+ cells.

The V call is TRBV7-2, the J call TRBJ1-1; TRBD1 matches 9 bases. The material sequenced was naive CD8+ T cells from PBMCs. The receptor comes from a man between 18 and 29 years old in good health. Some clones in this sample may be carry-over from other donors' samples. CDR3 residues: CASKQGAGTEAFF. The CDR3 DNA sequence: TGTGCCTCAAAACAGGGGGCGGGGACTGAAGCTTTCTTT.